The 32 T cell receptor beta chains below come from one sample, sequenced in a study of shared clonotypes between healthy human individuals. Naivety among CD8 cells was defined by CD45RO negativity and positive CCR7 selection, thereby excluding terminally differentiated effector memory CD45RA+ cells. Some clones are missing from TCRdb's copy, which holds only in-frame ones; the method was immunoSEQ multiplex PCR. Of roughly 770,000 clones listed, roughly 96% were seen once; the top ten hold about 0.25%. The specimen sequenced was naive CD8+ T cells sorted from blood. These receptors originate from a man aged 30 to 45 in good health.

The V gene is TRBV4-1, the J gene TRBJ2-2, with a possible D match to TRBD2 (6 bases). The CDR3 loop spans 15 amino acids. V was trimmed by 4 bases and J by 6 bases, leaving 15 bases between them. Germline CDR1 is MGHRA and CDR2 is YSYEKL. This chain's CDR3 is CASSPRRGWAGELFF. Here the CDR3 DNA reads TGCGCCAGCAGCCCCCGGAGGGGTTGGGCCGGGGAGCTGTTTTTT.

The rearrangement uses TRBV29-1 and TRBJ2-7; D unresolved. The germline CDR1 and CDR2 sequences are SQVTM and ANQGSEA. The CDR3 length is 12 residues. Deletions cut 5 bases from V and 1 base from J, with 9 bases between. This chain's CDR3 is CSVQHQSYEQYF. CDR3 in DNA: TGCAGCGTTCAACACCAGTCCTACGAGCAGTACTTC.

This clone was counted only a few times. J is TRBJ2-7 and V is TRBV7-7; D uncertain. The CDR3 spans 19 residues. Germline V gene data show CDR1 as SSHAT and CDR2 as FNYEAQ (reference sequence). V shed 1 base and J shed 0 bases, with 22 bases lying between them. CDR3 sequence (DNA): TGTGCCAGCAGCTTAGTCCCCCCCCACCCGCGTTACAGCTCCTACGAGCAGTACTTC. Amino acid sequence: CASSLVPPHPRYSSYEQYF.

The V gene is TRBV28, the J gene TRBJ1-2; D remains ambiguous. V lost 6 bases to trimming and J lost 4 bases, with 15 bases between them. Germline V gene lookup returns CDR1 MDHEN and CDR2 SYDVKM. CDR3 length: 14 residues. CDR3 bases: TGTGCCAGCAGGTCACGACCCTTCTTCTATGGCTACACCTTC. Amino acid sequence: CASRSRPFFYGYTF.

The CDR3 DNA follows: TGCGCCAGCAGCCAAGATCAAAACACAGATACGCAGTATTTT. Translated: CASSQDQNTDTQYF. The rearrangement links TRBV4-1 to TRBJ2-3; D uncertain. The germline gives CDR1 MGHRA, CDR2 YSYEKL. The CDR3 runs to 14 residues. V shed 0 bases and J shed 2 bases, with 6 bases lying between them.

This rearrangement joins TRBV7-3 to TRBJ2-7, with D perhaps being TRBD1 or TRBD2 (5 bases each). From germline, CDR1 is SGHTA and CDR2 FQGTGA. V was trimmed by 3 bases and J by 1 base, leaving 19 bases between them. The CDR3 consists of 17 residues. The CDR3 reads CASSFRESGRPSYEQYF. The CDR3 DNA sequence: TGTGCCAGCAGCTTTCGAGAATCGGGACGCCCGTCCTACGAGCAGTACTTC.

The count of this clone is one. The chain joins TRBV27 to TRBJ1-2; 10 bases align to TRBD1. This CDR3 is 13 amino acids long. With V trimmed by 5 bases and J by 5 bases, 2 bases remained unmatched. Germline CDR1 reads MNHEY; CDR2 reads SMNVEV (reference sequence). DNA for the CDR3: TGTGCCAGCAGTCCGGGACAGGGGTATGGCTACACCTTC. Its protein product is CASSPGQGYGYTF.

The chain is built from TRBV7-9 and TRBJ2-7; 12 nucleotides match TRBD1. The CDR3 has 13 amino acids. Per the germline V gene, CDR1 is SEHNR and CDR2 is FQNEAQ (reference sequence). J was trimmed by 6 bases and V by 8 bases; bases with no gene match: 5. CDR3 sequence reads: CASLGTGGVEQYF. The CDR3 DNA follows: TGTGCCAGCCTTGGGACAGGGGGCGTCGAGCAGTACTTC.

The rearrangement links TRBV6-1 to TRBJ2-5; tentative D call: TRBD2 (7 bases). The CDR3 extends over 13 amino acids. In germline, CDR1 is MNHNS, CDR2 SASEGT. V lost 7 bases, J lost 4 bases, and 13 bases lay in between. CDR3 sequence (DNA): TGTGCCAGCAAGGGGGGGTTAGGAGAGACCCAGTACTTC. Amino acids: CASKGGLGETQYF.

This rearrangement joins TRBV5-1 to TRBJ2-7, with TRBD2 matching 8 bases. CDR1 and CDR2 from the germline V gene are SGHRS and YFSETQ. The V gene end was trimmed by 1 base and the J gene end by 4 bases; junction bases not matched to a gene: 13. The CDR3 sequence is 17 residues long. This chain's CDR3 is CASSLNPTSGATYEQYF. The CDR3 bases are TGCGCCAGCAGCTTGAACCCTACTAGCGGAGCTACGTACGAGCAGTACTTC. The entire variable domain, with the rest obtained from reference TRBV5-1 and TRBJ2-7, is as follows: KAGVTQTPRYLIKTRGQQVTLSCSPISGHRSVSWYQQTPGQGLQFLFEYFSETQRNKGNFPGRFSGRQFSNSRSEMNVSTLELGDSALYLCASSLNPTSGATYEQYFGPGTRLTVT.

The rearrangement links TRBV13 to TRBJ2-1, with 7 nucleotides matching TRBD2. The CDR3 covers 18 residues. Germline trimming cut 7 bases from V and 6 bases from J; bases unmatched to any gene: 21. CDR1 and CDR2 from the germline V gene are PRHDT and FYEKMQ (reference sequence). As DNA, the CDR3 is TGTGCCAGCAAAGAAGTGTTAGCGGGCCTCCATATAAGCAATGAGCAGTTCTTC. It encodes CASKEVLAGLHISNEQFF.

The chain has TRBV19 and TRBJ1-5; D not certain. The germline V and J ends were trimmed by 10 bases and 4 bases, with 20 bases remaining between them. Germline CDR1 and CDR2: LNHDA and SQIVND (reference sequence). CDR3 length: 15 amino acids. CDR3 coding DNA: TGTGCCACCCGGTGGAGTGCGGGTTCGAATCAGCCCCAGCATTTT. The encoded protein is CATRWSAGSNQPQHF.

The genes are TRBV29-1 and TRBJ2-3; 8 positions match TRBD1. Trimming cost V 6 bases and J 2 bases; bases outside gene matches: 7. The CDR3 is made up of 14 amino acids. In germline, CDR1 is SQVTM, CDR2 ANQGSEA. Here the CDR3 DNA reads TGCAGCGTGCGACAGGGGATGAACACAGATACGCAGTATTTT. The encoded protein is CSVRQGMNTDTQYF.

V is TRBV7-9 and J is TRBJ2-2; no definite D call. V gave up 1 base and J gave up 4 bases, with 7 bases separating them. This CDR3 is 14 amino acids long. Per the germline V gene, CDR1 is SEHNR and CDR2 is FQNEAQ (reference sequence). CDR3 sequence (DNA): TGTGCCAGCAGCTTAGGTGTAAGCACCGGGGAGCTGTTTTTT. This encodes CASSLGVSTGELFF.

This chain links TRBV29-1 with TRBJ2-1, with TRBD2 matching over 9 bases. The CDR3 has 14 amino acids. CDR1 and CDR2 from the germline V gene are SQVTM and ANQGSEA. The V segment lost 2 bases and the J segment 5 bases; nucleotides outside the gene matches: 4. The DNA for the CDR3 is TGCAGCGTTGAAAACCTAGCGGGAAACAATGAGCAGTTCTTC. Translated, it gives CSVENLAGNNEQFF.

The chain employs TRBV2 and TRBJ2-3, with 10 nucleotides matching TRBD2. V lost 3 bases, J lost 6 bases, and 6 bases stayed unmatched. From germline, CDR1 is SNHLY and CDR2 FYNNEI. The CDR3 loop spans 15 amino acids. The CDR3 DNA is TGTGCCAGCAGTGATCTAGCGGGAGTAGGGGATACGCAGTATTTT. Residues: CASSDLAGVGDTQYF.

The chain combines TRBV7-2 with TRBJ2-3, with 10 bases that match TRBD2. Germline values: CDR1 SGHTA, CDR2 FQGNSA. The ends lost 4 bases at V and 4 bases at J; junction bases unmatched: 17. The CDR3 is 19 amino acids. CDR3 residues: CASSSLRFTSGDRADTQYF. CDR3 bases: TGTGCCAGCAGCTCGCTAAGATTTACTAGCGGGGATCGGGCAGATACGCAGTATTTT.

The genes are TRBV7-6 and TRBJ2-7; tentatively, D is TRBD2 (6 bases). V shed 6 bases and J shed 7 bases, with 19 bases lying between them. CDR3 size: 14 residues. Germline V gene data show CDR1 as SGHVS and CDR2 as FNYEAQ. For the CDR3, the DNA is TGTGCCAGCAGTCGATTAGCGGAGACTGAAGAGCAGTACTTC. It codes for CASSRLAETEEQYF.

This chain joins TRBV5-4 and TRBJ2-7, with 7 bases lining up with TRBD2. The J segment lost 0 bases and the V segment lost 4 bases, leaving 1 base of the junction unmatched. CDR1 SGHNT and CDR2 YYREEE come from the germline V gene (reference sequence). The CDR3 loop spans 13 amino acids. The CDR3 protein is CASSQRDSYEQYF. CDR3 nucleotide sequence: TGTGCCAGCAGCCAGCGGGACTCCTACGAGCAGTACTTC. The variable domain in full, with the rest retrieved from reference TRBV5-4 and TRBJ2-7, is ETGVTQSPTHLIKTRGQQVTLRCSSQSGHNTVSWYQQALGQGPQFIFQYYREEENGRGNFPPRFSGLQFPNYSSELNVNALELDDSALYLCASSQRDSYEQYFGPGTRLTVT.

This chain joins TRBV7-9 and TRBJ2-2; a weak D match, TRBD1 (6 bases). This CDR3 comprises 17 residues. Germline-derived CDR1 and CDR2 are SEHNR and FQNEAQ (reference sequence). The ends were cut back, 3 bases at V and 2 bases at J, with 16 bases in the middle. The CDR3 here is CASSLGDGGANTGELFF. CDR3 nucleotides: TGTGCCAGCAGCTTGGGTGATGGGGGCGCAAACACCGGGGAGCTGTTTTTT.

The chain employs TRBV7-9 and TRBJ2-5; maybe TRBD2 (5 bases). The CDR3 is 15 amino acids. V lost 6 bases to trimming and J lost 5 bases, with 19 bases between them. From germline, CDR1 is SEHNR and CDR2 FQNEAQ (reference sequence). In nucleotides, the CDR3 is TGTGCCAGCAGTCCCGCGGAAGGGAAGCGGGAGACCCAGTACTTC. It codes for CASSPAEGKRETQYF.

The CDR3 DNA follows: TGTGCCAGCAGCTCCGGACTAGCGGGAAACTACGAGCAGTACTTC. It is translated as CASSSGLAGNYEQYF. V and J are TRBV11-3 and TRBJ2-7, with TRBD2 identical over 12 bases. Looked up from germline, CDR1 is SGHNT and CDR2 is YENEEA. This CDR3 is built from 15 residues. The ends lost 4 bases at V and 3 bases at J; junction bases unmatched: 4. The complete variable domain, with remaining parts taken from reference TRBV11-3 and TRBJ2-7, reads EAGVVQSPRYKIIEKKQPVAFWCNPISGHNTLYWYLQNLGQGPELLIRYENEEAVDDSQLPKDRFSAERLKGVDSTLKIQPAELGDSAVYLCASSSGLAGNYEQYFGPGTRLTVT.

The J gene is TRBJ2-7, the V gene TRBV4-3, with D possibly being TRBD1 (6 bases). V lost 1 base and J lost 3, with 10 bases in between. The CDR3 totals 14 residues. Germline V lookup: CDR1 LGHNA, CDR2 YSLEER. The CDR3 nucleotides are TGCGCCAGCAGCCAAGGCGTAGGGGGCTACGAGCAGTACTTC. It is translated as CASSQGVGGYEQYF.

CDR3 coding DNA: TGTGCCAGCATCCCCGCCTACGAGCAGTACTTC. Its protein is CASIPAYEQYF. The chain joins TRBV27 to TRBJ2-7; D gene uncertain. Germline CDR1 MNHEY, CDR2 SMNVEV (reference sequence). This CDR3 has 11 residues. V was shortened by 7 bases and J by 2 bases, with 6 bases between the two germline ends.

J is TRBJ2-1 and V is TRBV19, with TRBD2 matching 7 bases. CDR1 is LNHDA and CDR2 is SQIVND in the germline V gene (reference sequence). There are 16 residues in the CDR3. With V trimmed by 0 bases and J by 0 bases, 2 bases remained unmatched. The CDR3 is CASSIDGGSSYNEQFF. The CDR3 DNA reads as TGTGCCAGTAGTATAGACGGCGGGAGCTCCTACAATGAGCAGTTCTTC.

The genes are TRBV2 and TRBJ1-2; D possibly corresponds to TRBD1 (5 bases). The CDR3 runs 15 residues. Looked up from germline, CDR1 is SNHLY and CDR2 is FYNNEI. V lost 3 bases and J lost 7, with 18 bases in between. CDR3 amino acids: CASSEGVTNLTGYTF. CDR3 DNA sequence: TGTGCCAGCAGTGAGGGGGTGACAAACTTAACTGGCTACACCTTC. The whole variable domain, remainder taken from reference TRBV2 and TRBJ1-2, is EPEVTQTPSHQVTQMGQEVILRCVPISNHLYFYWYRQILGQKVEFLVSFYNNEISEKSEIFDDQFSVERPDGSNFTLKIRSTKLEDSAMYFCASSEGVTNLTGYTFGSGTRLTVV.

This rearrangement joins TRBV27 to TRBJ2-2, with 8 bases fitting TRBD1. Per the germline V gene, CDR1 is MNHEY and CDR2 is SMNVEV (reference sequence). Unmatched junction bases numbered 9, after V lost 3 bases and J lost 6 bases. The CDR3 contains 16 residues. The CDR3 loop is CASSLAPGGWAGELFF. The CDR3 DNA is TGTGCCAGCAGTTTGGCCCCAGGGGGCTGGGCCGGGGAGCTGTTTTTT.

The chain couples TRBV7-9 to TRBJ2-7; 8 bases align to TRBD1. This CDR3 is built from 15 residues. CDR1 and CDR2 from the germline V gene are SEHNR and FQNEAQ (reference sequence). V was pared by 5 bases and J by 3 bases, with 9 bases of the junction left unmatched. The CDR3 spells CASSIGQGVSYEQYF. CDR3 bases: TGTGCCAGCAGCATAGGACAGGGTGTAAGCTACGAGCAGTACTTC. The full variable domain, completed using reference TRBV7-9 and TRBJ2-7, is DTGVSQNPRHKITKRGQNVTFRCDPISEHNRLYWYRQTLGQGPEFLTYFQNEAQLEKSRLLSDRFSAERPKGSFSTLEIQRTEQGDSAMYLCASSIGQGVSYEQYFGPGTRLTVT.

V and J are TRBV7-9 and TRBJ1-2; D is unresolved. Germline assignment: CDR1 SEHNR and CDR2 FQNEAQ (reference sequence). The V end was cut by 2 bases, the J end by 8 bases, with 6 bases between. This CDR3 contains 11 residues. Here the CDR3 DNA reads TGTGCCAGCAGCTTATTAGGGGGCTACACCTTC. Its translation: CASSLLGGYTF. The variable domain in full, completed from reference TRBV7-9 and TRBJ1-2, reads DTGVSQNPRHKITKRGQNVTFRCDPISEHNRLYWYRQTLGQGPEFLTYFQNEAQLEKSRLLSDRFSAERPKGSFSTLEIQRTEQGDSAMYLCASSLLGGYTFGSGTRLTVV.

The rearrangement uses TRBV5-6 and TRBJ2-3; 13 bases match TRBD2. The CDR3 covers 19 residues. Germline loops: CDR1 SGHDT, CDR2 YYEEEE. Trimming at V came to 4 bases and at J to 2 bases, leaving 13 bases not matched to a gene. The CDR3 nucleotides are TGTGCCAGCAGCGAGCTCGGCGGACTAGCGGGAGCCTACACAGATACGCAGTATTTT. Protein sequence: CASSELGGLAGAYTDTQYF.

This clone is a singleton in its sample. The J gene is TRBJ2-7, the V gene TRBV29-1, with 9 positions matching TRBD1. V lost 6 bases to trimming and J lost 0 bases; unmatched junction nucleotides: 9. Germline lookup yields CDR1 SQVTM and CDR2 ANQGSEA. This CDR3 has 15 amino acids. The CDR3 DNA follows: TGCAGCGTCATTTTCGGACAGGGGTTCTCCTACGAGCAGTACTTC. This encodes CSVIFGQGFSYEQYF.

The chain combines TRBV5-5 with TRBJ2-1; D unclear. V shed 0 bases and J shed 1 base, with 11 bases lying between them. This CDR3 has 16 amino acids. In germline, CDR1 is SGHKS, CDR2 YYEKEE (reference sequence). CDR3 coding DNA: TGTGCCAGCAGCTTGGAGCCCCCGGTATCCTACAATGAGCAGTTCTTC. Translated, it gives CASSLEPPVSYNEQFF.